Below, 3 T cell receptor beta chains from the same sample are listed, as sequenced in a study of shared clonotypes between healthy human individuals. Profiled with immunoSEQ multiplex PCR; TCRdb holds only in-frame clones, not every one. The sample gives about 600,000 clones, just over 75% of which show up once; about 12% is in the top ten. The sequenced sample consisted of PBMCs. The receptors derive from a woman between 40 and 55 years old in good health. Some clones in this sample may be carry-over from other donors' samples.

CDR3 in amino acids: CASSLAGGGAYEQYF. CDR3 nucleotide sequence: TGTGCCAGCAGCTTAGCGGGAGGGGGGGCCTACGAGCAGTACTTC. This rearrangement joins TRBV7-6 to TRBJ2-7; a possible D gene is TRBD2 (7 bases). The CDR3 covers 15 residues. V gave up 0 bases and J gave up 2 bases, with 11 bases separating them. CDR1 SGHVS and CDR2 FNYEAQ come from the germline V gene.

CDR3 amino acids: CASSLARLAGGGEQFF. In DNA form, the CDR3 reads TGTGCCAGCAGCTTAGCGAGACTAGCGGGAGGCGGGGAGCAGTTCTTC. The chain joins TRBV7-3 to TRBJ2-1, with 13 bases aligning to TRBD2. The ends lost 2 bases at V and 10 bases at J; junction bases unmatched: 8. The germline V gene encodes CDR1 SGHTA and CDR2 FQGTGA. The CDR3 loop spans 16 amino acids.

The chain couples TRBV6-4 to TRBJ1-2; D call uncertain. The CDR3 spans 13 residues. V was cut by 7 bases and J by 2 bases, with 11 bases left in between. The germline CDR1 and CDR2 sequences are MRHNA and SNTAGT. In DNA, the CDR3 is TGTGCCAGCACCCAAGCTGGGAACTATGGCTACACCTTC. Translation gives CASTQAGNYGYTF.